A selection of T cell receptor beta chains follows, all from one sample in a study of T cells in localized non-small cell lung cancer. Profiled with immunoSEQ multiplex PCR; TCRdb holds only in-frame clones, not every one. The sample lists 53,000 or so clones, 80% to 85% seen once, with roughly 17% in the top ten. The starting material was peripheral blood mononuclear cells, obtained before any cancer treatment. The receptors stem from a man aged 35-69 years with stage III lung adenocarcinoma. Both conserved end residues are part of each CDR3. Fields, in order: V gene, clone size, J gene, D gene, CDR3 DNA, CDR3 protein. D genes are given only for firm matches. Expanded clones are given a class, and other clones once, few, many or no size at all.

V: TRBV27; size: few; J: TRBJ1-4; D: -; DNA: TGTGCCAGCAGTTTATATCTGGAGGAGGATGAAAAACTGTTTTTT; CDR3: CASSLYLEEDEKLFF
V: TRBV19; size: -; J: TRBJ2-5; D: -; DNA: TGTGCCAGTAGTATCGGCAGCGGCGCTACAGAGACCCAGTACTTC; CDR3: CASSIGSGATETQYF
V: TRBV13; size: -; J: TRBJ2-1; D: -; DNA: TGTGCCAGCAGTAGAAACAATGAGCAGTTCTTC; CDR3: CASSRNNEQFF
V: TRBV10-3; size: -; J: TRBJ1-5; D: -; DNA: TGTGCCATCAGTCGATTGGGTCAGCCCCAGCATTTT; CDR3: CAISRLGQPQHF
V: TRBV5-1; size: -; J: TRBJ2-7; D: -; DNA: TGCGCCAGCAGCTTGGCAACAGGGATGGAGCAGTACTTC; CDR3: CASSLATGMEQYF
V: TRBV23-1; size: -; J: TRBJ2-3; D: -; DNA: TGCGCCAGCGTCCCCGCTGGGTGGACAGATACGCAGTATTTT; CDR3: CASVPAGWTDTQYF
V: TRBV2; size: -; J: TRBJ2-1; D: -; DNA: TGTGCCAGCAGTGAAGGGAGACTTAGCGAGAGTAATGAGCAGTTCTTC; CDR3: CASSEGRLSESNEQFF
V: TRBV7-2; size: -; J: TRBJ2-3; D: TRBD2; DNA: TGTGCCAGCAGCGCCCGACTAGCGGGGGTTGGAGATACGCAGTATTTT; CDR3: CASSARLAGVGDTQYF
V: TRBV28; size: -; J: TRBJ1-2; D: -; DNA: TGTGCCAGCAGTTTAAGGGGTAACTATGGCTACACCTTC; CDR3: CASSLRGNYGYTF
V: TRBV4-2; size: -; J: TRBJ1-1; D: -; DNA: TGTGCCAGCAGCCAGATCCAGGGAGGAGACACTGAAGCTTTCTTT; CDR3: CASSQIQGGDTEAFF
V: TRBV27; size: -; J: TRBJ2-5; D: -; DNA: TGTGCCAGCAGTTTAAACTCCGCGAAAGAGACCCAGTACTTC; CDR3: CASSLNSAKETQYF
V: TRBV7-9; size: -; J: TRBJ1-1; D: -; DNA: TGTGCCAGCAGCTTAGGGATAGAGAGCCTGGAGGACACTGAAGCTTTCTTT; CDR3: CASSLGIESLEDTEAFF
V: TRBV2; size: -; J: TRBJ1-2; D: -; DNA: TGTGCCAGCAGTGAAGAGGGTTCTAACTATGGCTACACCTTC; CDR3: CASSEEGSNYGYTF
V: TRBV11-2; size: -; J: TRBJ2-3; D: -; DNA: TGTGCCAGCAGCCCTACAGGGCCAGATACGCAGTATTTT; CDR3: CASSPTGPDTQYF
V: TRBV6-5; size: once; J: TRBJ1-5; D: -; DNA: TGTGCCAGCAGTTACGTTTGGCGGCCCCAGCATTTT; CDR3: CASSYVWRPQHF
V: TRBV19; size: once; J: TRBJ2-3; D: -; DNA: TGTGCCACCCGGGTGGGGAGTTACACAGATACGCAGTATTTT; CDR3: CATRVGSYTDTQYF
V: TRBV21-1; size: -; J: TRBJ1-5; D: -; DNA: TGTGCCAGCAGCAAAGGGGGGGTTGTGAGCAATCAGCCCCAGCATTTT; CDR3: CASSKGGVVSNQPQHF
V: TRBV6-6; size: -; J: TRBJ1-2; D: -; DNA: TGTGCCAGCAGTTATCAAATGAGGGGCTACACCTTC; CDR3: CASSYQMRGYTF
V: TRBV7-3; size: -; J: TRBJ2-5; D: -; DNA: TGTGCCAGCAGCTTAGATCCGTCCAGCGAGACCCAGTACTTC; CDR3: CASSLDPSSETQYF
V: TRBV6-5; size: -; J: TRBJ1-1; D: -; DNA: TGTGCCAGCAGATCGTTCGACAGTGAAGCTTTCTTT; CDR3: CASRSFDSEAFF
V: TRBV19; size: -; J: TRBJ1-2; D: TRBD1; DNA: TGTGCCAGTAGTGGGACAGTCTTGTCTAACTATGGCTACACCTTC; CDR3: CASSGTVLSNYGYTF
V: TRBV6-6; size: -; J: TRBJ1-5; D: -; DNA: TGTGCCAGCAGGGACAGACAAGGCCAGGACAATCAGCCCCAGCATTTT; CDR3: CASRDRQGQDNQPQHF
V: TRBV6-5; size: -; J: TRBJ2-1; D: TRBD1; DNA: TGTGCCAGCAGGCCCCCGGGACAGGGTTACAATGAGCAGTTCTTC; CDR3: CASRPPGQGYNEQFF
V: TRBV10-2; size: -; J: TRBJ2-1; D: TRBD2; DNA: TGCGCCAGCAGTGAAGCTAGCGGGAGGGCCAAAGAGCAGTTCTTC; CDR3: CASSEASGRAKEQFF
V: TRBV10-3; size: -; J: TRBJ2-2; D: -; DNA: TGTGCCATCAGTGAGGGAGGCAACGCGAACACCGGGGAGCTGTTTTTT; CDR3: CAISEGGNANTGELFF
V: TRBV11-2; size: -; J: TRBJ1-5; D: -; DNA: TGTGCCAGCAGCTTCTCCAGTCATAGCAATCAGCCCCAGCATTTT; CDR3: CASSFSSHSNQPQHF
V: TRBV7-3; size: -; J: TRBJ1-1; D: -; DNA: TGTGCCAGCAGCCCCTCGTCCGACCGAGGGACCACTGAAGCTTTCTTT; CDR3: CASSPSSDRGTTEAFF
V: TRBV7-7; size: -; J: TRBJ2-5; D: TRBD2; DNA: TGTGCCAGCAGCTTAGCGGGGGGGTACCAAGAGACCCAGTACTTC; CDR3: CASSLAGGYQETQYF
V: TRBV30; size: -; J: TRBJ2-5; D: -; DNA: TGTGCCTGGAGCCCTAGGGTTAATTGGGGAGAGACCCAGTACTTC; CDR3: CAWSPRVNWGETQYF
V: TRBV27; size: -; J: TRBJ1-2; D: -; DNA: TGTGCCAGCAGTTTAGGTAGTAACTATGGCTACACCTTC; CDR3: CASSLGSNYGYTF
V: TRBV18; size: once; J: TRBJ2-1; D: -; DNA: TGTGCCAGCTCACCCGCCAGGCAGGAGCAGTTCTTC; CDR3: CASSPARQEQFF
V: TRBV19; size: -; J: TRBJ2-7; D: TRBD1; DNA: TGTGCCACGAGTGAAGGGACAGGGGTCCGTGAGCAGTACTTC; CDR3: CATSEGTGVREQYF
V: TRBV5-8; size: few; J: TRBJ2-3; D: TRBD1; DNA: TGTGCCAGCAGCCGGGACAGCGAAGATACGCAGTATTTT; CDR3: CASSRDSEDTQYF
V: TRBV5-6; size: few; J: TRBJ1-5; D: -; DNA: TGTGCCAGCAGCTTGTACAGCAATCAGCCCCAGCATTTT; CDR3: CASSLYSNQPQHF
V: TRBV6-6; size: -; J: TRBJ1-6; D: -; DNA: TGTGCCAGCAACCTCGACGTGTATAATTCACCCCTCCACTTT; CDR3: CASNLDVYNSPLHF
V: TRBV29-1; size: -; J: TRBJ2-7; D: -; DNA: TGCAGCGTTGGAGGAGGGGCCTACGAGCAGTACTTC; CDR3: CSVGGGAYEQYF
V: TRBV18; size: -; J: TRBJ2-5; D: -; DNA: TGTGCCAGCTCGGTGGGGCAAGAGACCCAGTACTTC; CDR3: CASSVGQETQYF
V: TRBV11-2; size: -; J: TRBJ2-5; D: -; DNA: TGTGCCAGCAGCATTCTCCAAGAGACCCAGTACTTC; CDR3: CASSILQETQYF
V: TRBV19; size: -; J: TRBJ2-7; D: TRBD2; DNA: TGTGCCAGTACCGAGACTAGCGTAGGACCCTACGAGCAGTACTTC; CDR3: CASTETSVGPYEQYF